This TCR beta chain was identified during a study of technical replicates of blood from several donors. Germline lookup yields CDR1 MNHNS and CDR2 SASEGT. V shed 1 base, J shed 2 bases, and the junction held 2 bases outside the gene matches. The CDR3 runs 14 residues. This clone has just one count. Sequencing used immunoSEQ multiplex PCR; TCRdb keeps in-frame clones, though not all of them. Here the sample spans about 73,000 clones, around 93% being singletons. This chain links TRBV6-1 with TRBJ2-7, with 7 bases identical to TRBD1. This sequence was found in a human donor in good health. Sequences were obtained from T cells isolated from PBMCs. The DNA of the CDR3 is TGTGCCAGCAGTGAAGTGAGGGGGCCCTACGAGCAGTACTTC. Translating it yields CASSEVRGPYEQYF.